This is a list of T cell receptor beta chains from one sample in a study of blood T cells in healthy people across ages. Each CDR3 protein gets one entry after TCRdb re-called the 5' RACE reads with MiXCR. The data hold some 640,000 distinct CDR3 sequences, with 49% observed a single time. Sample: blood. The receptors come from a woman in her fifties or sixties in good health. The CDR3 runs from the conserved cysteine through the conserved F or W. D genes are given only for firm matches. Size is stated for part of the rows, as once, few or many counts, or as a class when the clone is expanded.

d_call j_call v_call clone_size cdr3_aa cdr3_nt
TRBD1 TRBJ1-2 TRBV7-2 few CASSLAQGAHGYTF TGTGCCAGCAGCTTAGCACAGGGGGCGCATGGCTACACCTTC
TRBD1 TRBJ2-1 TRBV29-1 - CSVRTGSYEQFF TGCAGCGTGCGGACAGGGTCGTATGAGCAGTTCTTC
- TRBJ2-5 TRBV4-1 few CASSQGGLQETQYF TGCGCCAGCAGCCAAGGTGGTCTCCAAGAGACCCAGTACTTC
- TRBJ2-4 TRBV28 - CASSEQGSLAKNIQYF TGTGCCAGCAGTGAGCAGGGATCCCTAGCCAAAAACATTCAGTACTTC
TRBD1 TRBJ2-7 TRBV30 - CAWKTGNYEQYF TGTGCCTGGAAGACAGGGAACTACGAGCAGTACTTC
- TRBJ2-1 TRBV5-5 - CASRRDLGDEQFF TGTGCCAGCAGACGGGACCTAGGGGATGAGCAGTTCTTC
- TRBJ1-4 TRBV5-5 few CASSFPKGGRLFF TGTGCCAGCAGCTTCCCCAAGGGGGGCCGACTGTTTTTT
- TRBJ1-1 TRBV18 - CAGSPPGSRNTEAFF TGTGCCGGCTCACCGCCAGGGAGCAGGAACACTGAAGCTTTCTTT
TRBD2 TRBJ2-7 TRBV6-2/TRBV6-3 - CASSYRLAGGPNEQYF TGTGCCAGCAGTTACCGGCTAGCGGGAGGGCCGAATGAGCAGTACTTC
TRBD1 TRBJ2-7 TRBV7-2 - CASSRQGDLVQYF TGTGCCAGCAGCCGACAGGGTGACTTAGTCCAGTACTTC
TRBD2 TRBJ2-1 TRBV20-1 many CSASSGSSYNEQFF TGCAGTGCTTCGAGCGGGAGCTCCTACAATGAGCAGTTCTTC
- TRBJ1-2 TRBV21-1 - CASSKVREGQDYGYTF TGTGCCAGCAGCAAGGTGAGAGAGGGACAGGATTATGGCTACACCTTC
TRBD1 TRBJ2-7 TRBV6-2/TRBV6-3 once CASTRDRGYEQYF TGTGCCAGCACCCGGGACAGGGGCTACGAGCAGTACTTC
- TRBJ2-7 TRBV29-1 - CSVDSGSYNEQYF TGCAGCGTTGACAGCGGATCCTACAATGAGCAGTACTTC
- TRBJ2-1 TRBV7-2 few CASSSDRGLKQFF TGTGCCAGCAGCTCCGACCGGGGACTCAAGCAGTTCTTC
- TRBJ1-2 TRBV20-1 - CSARNRVGPLRSDYTF TGCAGTGCTCGAAACAGGGTAGGCCCCCTTAGGAGTGACTACACCTTC
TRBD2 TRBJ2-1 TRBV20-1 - CSETRLAEQFF TGCAGCGAAACCCGACTAGCGGAGCAGTTCTTC
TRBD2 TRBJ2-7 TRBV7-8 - CASSLARFGVAGVREQYF TGTGCCAGCAGCTTAGCGAGGTTCGGGGTAGCGGGAGTTCGGGAGCAGTACTTC
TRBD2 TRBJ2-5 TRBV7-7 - CASSPPPTSGGETQYF TGTGCCAGCAGCCCCCCCCCCACTAGCGGGGGAGAGACCCAGTACTTC
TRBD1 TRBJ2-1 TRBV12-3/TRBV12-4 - CASSYGTGINEQFF TGTGCCAGCAGTTATGGGACAGGGATCAATGAGCAGTTCTTC
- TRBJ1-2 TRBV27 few CASSPYGYGYTF TGTGCCAGCAGTCCCTACGGCTATGGCTACACCTTC
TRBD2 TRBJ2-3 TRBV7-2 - CASRAASGRVDTQYF TGTGCCAGCCGCGCCGCTAGCGGGAGGGTAGATACGCAGTATTTT
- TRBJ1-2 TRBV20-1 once CSARRRGRYGYTF TGCAGTGCTAGGAGGAGGGGGAGGTATGGCTACACCTTC
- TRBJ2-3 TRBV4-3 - CASSQDSGGANTDTQYF TGCGCCAGCAGCCAAGACAGTGGGGGAGCGAACACAGATACGCAGTATTTT
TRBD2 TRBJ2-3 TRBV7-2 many CASSLAGGPEDTQYF TGTGCCAGCAGCTTGGCGGGAGGGCCTGAAGATACGCAGTATTTT
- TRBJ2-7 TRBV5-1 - CATGSGTVSSYEQYF TGCGCCACCGGGTCCGGGACGGTTAGCTCCTACGAGCAGTACTTC
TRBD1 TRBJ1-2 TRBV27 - CASSLLGGPFGYGYTF TGTGCCAGCAGTTTGTTAGGGGGCCCTTTTGGTTATGGCTACACCTTC
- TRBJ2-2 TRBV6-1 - CASRTGNTGELFF TGTGCCAGCAGGACGGGGAACACCGGGGAGCTGTTTTTT
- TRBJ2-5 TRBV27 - CASSSTGLETQYF TGTGCCAGCAGTTCCACAGGGCTCGAGACCCAGTACTTC
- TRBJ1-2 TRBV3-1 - CASSQDDLRFRYGYTF TGTGCCAGCAGCCAAGATGATCTCCGATTTCGCTATGGCTACACCTTC
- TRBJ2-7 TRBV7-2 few CASSPYFYEQYF TGTGCCAGCAGCCCTTATTTCTACGAGCAGTACTTC
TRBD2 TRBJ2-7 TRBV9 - CASSVSGTSYEQYF TGTGCCAGCAGTGTTAGCGGGACATCCTACGAGCAGTACTTC
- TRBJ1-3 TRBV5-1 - CASSWTSGNTIYF TGCGCCAGCAGCTGGACATCTGGAAACACCATATATTTT
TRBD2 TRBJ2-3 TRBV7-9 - CASSPRTSGRDTDTQYF TGTGCCAGCAGCCCACGGACTAGCGGGAGGGACACAGATACGCAGTATTTT
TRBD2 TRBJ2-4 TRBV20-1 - CSAPPGGAFGQYF TGCAGTGCTCCCCCGGGGGGGGCGTTCGGTCAGTACTTC